These 4 T cell receptor beta chains were sequenced from one sample in a study of regulatory T cells in long-lasting Graves disease. Time point of the sample: newly diagnosed GD, antithyroid drugs for less than 3 months. TCR sequences were obtained from RNA taken from PBMCs. Investigators prepared the TCR beta libraries by applying iRepertoire HTBI primers and Arm-PCR of CDR3 regions. TCRdb independently ran MiXCR on the multiplex PCR reads; one entry per CDR3 protein. Among about 210,000 distinct CDR3 sequences, approximately 19% were seen once, and the ten largest hold approximately 12%. This same sample was also taken into another study, of T cells in Graves' hyperthyroidism and ophthalmopathy.

The sequencing used peripheral blood mononuclear cells (PBMCs), collected at new diagnosis, from a patient treated with antithyroid drugs. The receptors shown here come from a woman aged 25 to 45 with Graves disease.

This clonotype was detected ten times or more. The genes are TRBV12-3 or TRBV12-4 and TRBJ1-5; D is possibly TRBD1 (6 bases). The V gene lost 5 bases and the J gene lost 0 bases, with 8 bases spanning the gap. This CDR3 is built from 14 residues. CDR3 DNA: TGTGCCAGCAGTGACAGGCCTAGCAATCAGCCCCAGCATTTT. Encoded protein: CASSDRPSNQPQHF.

As for this clonotype: A far more abundant clone sits one base away, making this likely a read error. The CDR3 DNA reads as TGTGCCAGCTGTGACAACAGGGAGCAAGAGACCCAGTACTTC. Translating it yields CASCDNREQETQYF. The chain has TRBV2 and TRBJ2-1; perhaps TRBD1 as D (6 bases). With the DNA end fitting TRBJ2-5 better, the J assignment may be wrong. The V gene's germline CDR1 is SNHLY and CDR2 FYNNEI. CDR3 length: 14 amino acids.

This clonotype was counted many times. V is TRBV6-5 and J is TRBJ2-2; TRBD1 aligns across 8 bases. The germline V gene encodes CDR1 MNHEY and CDR2 SVGAGI. Germline trimming cut 4 bases from V and 5 bases from J; bases unmatched to any gene: 9. The CDR3 length is 16 residues. The CDR3 region has the DNA TGTGCCAGCAGTTTCGGCAGGGGGCGGGCGACCGGGGAGCTGTTTTTT. This translates into CASSFGRGRATGELFF.

At least ten counts were recorded for this clonotype. The chain uses TRBV12-5 and TRBJ2-4, with 8 nucleotides matching TRBD1. Germline V gene data show CDR1 as LGHNT and CDR2 as FRNRAP. J lost 0 bases, V lost 0 bases, and 19 bases had no gene match. CDR3 size: 22 residues. The CDR3 here is CASGLVTGEGRGRRLAKNIQYF. CDR3 nucleotides: TGTGCTAGTGGTTTGGTAACGGGTGAGGGCAGGGGGCGAAGGTTAGCCAAAAACATTCAGTACTTC.